This TCR beta chain is drawn from a study of T cells expressing NK-cell markers. This CDR3 is built from 17 residues. The germline CDR1 and CDR2 sequences are LGHNA and YNFKEQ. Concerning this clonotype itself: Its antigen is currently unknown.

Whole-study findings and limits: Whether expanded NKG2C+ T cell clones recognized HCMV stayed uncertain. These clonotypes, the leaders elsewhere, also led the CD3+CD56-NKG2C+ fraction in a handful of donors.

Making the TCR beta cDNA relied on 5'RACE template switching with UMIs. With the 5' RACE reads reprocessed, TCRdb shows one record per CDR3 protein and no DNA. The sample data list a few hundred thousand distinct CDR3 sequences. The J gene is TRBJ2-6, the V gene TRBV4-2. The sequenced material came from blood T cells: a sorted CD56 or NKG2C T cell subset, CD4+ or CD8+ T cells, or bulk PBMC T cells (not recorded which). This clonotype originated in a woman in her fifties or sixties in good health. CDR3 sequence: CASSQDLAGSGANVLTF.